The clone carrying this T cell receptor (beta chain) was detected only a few times. The antigen is not known. The source of the sample is a study of cytomegalovirus exposure and HLA in healthy donors. The PCR ran on 60 Vbeta and 13 Jbeta primers. Clones were read by immunoSEQ multiplex PCR, and TCRdb kept only the in-frame ones, dropping some. This table has under 200,000 clones, around 82% appearing once. The donors (healthy individuals) were bone marrow donors. The V gene's germline CDR1 is SSHAT and CDR2 FNYEAQ (reference sequence). CDR3 length: 15 amino acids. Unmatched junction bases numbered 5, after V lost 2 bases and J lost 6 bases. General study points: Reportedly, TCR beta sequences accurately predicted HLA-A and HLA-B alleles in most subjects. Segments of the TCR beta V type were, in most cases, productive about 87% or about 30% of the time in an earlier analysis.

Sequencing was performed on PBMCs. The chain has TRBV7-7 and TRBJ2-1; 9 bases are shared with TRBD2. This TCR was sampled from a young man in good health and CMV-seronegative. The CDR3 is CASSLSAGGGNEQFF. CDR3 nucleotides: TGTGCCAGCAGCTTATCAGCGGGAGGTGGCAATGAGCAGTTCTTC.